Listed below are T cell receptor beta chains from one sample, sequenced in a study of cytomegalovirus exposure and HLA in healthy donors. The repertoire was sequenced with immunoSEQ multiplex PCR; TCRdb's copy has only in-frame clones and lacks some. The table shows a few hundred thousand clones, with 70% to 90% occurring only once. Sequenced: PBMCs. The receptors shown here come from a woman under 30 in good health and CMV-seronegative. Each CDR3 is given with its conserved first and last residue. D genes are given only for firm matches. Size values are once, few and many counts, or a class for expanded clones, and some rows have none.

TRBD1,TRBV29-1,NA,TRBJ2-1,TGCAGCACCCAGGGGGTGCTGTCCTACAATGAGCAGTTCTTC,CSTQGVLSYNEQFF
TRBD2,TRBV27,once,TRBJ2-1,TGTGCCAGCACTAGTAACTCGGGGGGAATGTGGTACAATGAGCAGTTCTTC,CASTSNSGGMWYNEQFF
TRBD2,TRBV18,few,TRBJ2-7,TGTGCCAGCTCACCACCGGGGGGGTCCACCTACGAGCAGTACTTC,CASSPPGGSTYEQYF
NA,TRBV28,NA,TRBJ2-1,TGTGCCAGCAGTTTATCCAGGGGACCCCGGGACTACAATGAGCAGTTCTTC,CASSLSRGPRDYNEQFF
NA,TRBV7-6,NA,TRBJ1-2,TGTGCCAGCAGCTTTGGAAGTCCAGGGAACGCTTCGCCCCTATCCCATGGCTACACCTTC,CASSFGSPGNASPLSHGYTF
TRBD1,TRBV7-9,once,TRBJ1-5,TGTGCCAGCGGGGACAGGGTCAATCAGCCCCAGCATTTT,CASGDRVNQPQHF
NA,TRBV29-1,NA,TRBJ1-2,TGCAGCGTTGAAGATCTGACAGCTGGATATGGCTACACCTTC,CSVEDLTAGYGYTF
NA,TRBV21-1,NA,TRBJ2-6,TGTGCCAGCAGCACTCGCGGGGCTGGGGCCAACGTCCTGACTTTC,CASSTRGAGANVLTF
TRBD1,TRBV5-1,NA,TRBJ2-3,TGCGCCAGCAGCTTGGAGGGACAGAGCACAGATACGCAGTATTTT,CASSLEGQSTDTQYF
NA,TRBV28,NA,TRBJ1-1,TGTGCCAGCAGTTTGTGGGAGATGAACACTGAAGCTTTCTTT,CASSLWEMNTEAFF
NA,TRBV7-2,NA,TRBJ2-1,TGTGCCAGCAGCTTAGGTTTGCTAGTGAACAATGAGCAGTTCTTC,CASSLGLLVNNEQFF
TRBD2,TRBV15,once,TRBJ2-1,TGTGCCACCTCTAGGGAGGGGACTTCCTACAATGAGCAGTTCTTC,CATSREGTSYNEQFF
TRBD1,TRBV7-6,NA,TRBJ1-3,TGTGCCAGCAGCCGCGGACGGACAGGATCTGGAAACACCATATATTTT,CASSRGRTGSGNTIYF